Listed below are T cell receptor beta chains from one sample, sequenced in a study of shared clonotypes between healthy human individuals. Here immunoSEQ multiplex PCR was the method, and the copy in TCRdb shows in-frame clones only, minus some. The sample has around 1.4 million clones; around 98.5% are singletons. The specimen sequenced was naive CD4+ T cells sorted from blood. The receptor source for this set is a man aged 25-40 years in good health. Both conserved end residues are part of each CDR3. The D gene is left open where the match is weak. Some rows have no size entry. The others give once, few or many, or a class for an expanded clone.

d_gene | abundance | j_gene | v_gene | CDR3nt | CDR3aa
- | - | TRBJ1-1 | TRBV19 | TGTGCCAGTAGTATCTCGATGGGAACTGAAGCTTTCTTT | CASSISMGTEAFF
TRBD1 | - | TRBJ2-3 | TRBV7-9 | TGTGCCAGCAGCCGATACAGGGGAATATACACAGATACGCAGTATTTT | CASSRYRGIYTDTQYF
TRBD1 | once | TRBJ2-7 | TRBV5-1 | TGCGCCAGCAGCTTGGACGGGACAGGGTCCGACGAGCAGTACTTC | CASSLDGTGSDEQYF
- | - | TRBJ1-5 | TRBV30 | TGTGCCTGGACTCCGGGACACCTTATAGGCAATCAGCCCCAGCATTTT | CAWTPGHLIGNQPQHF
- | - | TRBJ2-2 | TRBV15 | TGTGCCACCAGCAGAGATCCCGTGGGCGGCGGCGCCGGGGAGCTGTTTTTT | CATSRDPVGGGAGELFF
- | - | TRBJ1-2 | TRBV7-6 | TGTGCCAGCAGCGCCCGCGCAACCCCGGTTTGGGGCTACACCTTC | CASSARATPVWGYTF
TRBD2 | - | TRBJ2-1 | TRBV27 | TGTGCCAGCAGTTTCAAGACTAGCGGGAGAGGTAGTGAGCAGTTCTTC | CASSFKTSGRGSEQFF
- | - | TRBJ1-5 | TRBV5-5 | TGTGCCAGCAGCGTAGGGGTTAGTAGCAATCAGCCCCAGCATTTT | CASSVGVSSNQPQHF
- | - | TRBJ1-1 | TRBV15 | TGTGCCACCAGCAGAGAAATTGGGGGACCCAACACTGAAGCTTTCTTT | CATSREIGGPNTEAFF
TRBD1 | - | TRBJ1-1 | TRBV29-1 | TGCAGCGTTGGACAGGGAGTTGGAGGCACTGAAGCTTTCTTT | CSVGQGVGGTEAFF
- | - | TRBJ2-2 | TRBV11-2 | TGTGCCAGCGGGGCAGGGGTAAACACCGGGGAGCTGTTTTTT | CASGAGVNTGELFF
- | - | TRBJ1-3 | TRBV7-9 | TGTGCCAGCAGATTAAAGGACTCCCCTGGAAACACCATATATTTT | CASRLKDSPGNTIYF
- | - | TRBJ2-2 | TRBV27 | TGTGCCAGCAGTCCCCGAGGGGGGAACACCGGGGAGCTGTTTTTT | CASSPRGGNTGELFF
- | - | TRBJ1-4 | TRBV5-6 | TGTGCCAGCAGCTTGTCCGGGGGGACAACTAATGAAAAACTGTTTTTT | CASSLSGGTTNEKLFF
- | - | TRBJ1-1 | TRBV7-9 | TGTGCCAGCAGCACCACGTTGCAGCAGAACACTGAAGCTTTCTTT | CASSTTLQQNTEAFF
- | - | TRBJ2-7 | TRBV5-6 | TGTGCCAGCAGCCCTCGACGGGACTCCTACGAGCAGTACTTC | CASSPRRDSYEQYF
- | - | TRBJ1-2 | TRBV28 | TGTGCCAGCAGTTTACGGCGGACAACTAACTATGGCTACACCTTC | CASSLRRTTNYGYTF